This T cell receptor (beta chain) is from a study of T cell responses to AZD1222 COVID-19 vaccine. The data were produced by immunoSEQ multiplex PCR, yet TCRdb's version contains in-frame clones alone and is incomplete. The top ten clones hold approximately 3% of a sample with more than 95,000 clones, more than 75% of them seen once. Study results and limitations: Sampling captured repertoires only after the peak T cell response. Seropositivity was recorded at baseline in only a handful of AZD1222 recipients.

Note on this clone: Antigen specificity is unknown.

Germline V gives CDR1 SGHRS, CDR2 YFSETQ. The CDR3 extends over 14 amino acids. The ends were cut back, 2 bases at V and 7 bases at J, with 12 bases in the middle. This receptor was taken from an adult who received the MenACWY meningococcal vaccine as a control. V usage is TRBV5-1 and J usage is TRBJ2-2; tentative D call: TRBD2 (7 bases). The sequencing used peripheral blood, collected 28 days after the second dose of the MenACWY control vaccine. The CDR3 loop is CASSFRGAGGELFF. In DNA, the CDR3 is TGCGCCAGCAGCTTTCGGGGGGCCGGCGGGGAGCTGTTTTTT.